These T cell receptor beta chains were read from a single sample in a study of glioma-infiltrating T cells after dendritic cell vaccination. Using immunoSEQ multiplex PCR, the repertoire was profiled, and TCRdb retains in-frame clones only, with some absent. The sample records more than 95,000 clones, about four fifths being singletons. Sample: blood, taken before dendritic cell vaccination. The receptor source for this set is a human donor with glioblastoma. The CDR3 runs from the conserved cysteine through the conserved F or W. D genes are given only for firm matches. Clone size is not always given. Where it is, it says once, few, many or a class for expanded clones.

abundance,v_gene,d_gene,CDR3aa
once,TRBV2,TRBD2,CASHEWGGQYF
-,TRBV4-3,-,CASSRLGEAQYF
-,TRBV5-6,-,CASSLWPPGRANVLTF
-,TRBV27,TRBD2,CASRLAGGLYNEQFF
-,TRBV29-1,-,CSVEVGGETQYF
-,TRBV5-6,-,CASSLSQGYETQYF
-,TRBV9,TRBD2,CASSVVGGGDPEQFF
-,TRBV5-4,-,CASSLAHLGDTSYEQYF
-,TRBV5-8,TRBD1,CANSLQGGDTEAFF
-,TRBV5-5,TRBD1,CASSISGTGAGYTF